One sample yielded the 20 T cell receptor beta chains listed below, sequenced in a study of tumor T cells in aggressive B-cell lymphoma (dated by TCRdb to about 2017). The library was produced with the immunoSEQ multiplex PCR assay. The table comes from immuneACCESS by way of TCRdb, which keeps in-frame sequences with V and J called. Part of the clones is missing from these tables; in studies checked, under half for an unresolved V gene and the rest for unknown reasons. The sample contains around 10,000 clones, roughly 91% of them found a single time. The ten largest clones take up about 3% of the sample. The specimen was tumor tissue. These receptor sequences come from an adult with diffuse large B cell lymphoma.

CDR3 DNA sequence: TGTGCCAGCAGCGCGGGGGGGGGCGAGCAGTACTTC. It specifies CASSAGGGEQYF. V and J are TRBV9 and TRBJ2-7; 8 nucleotides match TRBD2. The CDR3 spans 12 residues. CDR1 and CDR2 (germline): SGDLS, YYNGEE. J lost 6 bases, V lost 3 bases, and 2 bases had no gene match.

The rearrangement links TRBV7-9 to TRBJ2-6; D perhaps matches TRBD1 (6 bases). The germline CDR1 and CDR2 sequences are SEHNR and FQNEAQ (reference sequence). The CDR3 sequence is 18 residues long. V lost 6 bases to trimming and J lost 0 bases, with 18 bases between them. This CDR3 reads CASSFPGHRDSGANVLTF. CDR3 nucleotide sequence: TGTGCCAGCAGTTTTCCGGGACATAGAGACTCTGGGGCCAACGTCCTGACTTTC.

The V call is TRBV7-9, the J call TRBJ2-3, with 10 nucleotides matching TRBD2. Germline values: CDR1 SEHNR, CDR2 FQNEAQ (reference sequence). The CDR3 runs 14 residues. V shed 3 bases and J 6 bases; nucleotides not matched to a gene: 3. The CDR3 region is CASSFASGSDTQYF. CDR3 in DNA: TGTGCCAGCAGCTTCGCTAGCGGGAGTGATACGCAGTATTTT.

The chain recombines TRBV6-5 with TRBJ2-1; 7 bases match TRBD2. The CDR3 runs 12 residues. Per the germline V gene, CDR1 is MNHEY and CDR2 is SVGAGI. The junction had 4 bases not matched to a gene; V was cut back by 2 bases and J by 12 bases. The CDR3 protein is CASSYGGEGQFF. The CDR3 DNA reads TGTGCCAGCAGTTACGGGGGGGAAGGGCAGTTCTTC.

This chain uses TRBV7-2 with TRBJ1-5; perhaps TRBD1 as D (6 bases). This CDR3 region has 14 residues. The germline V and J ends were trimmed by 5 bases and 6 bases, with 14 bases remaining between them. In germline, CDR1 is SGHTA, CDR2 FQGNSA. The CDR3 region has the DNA TGTGCCAGCAGCCAGACAGGTACAGGTCAGCCCCAGCATTTT. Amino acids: CASSQTGTGQPQHF.

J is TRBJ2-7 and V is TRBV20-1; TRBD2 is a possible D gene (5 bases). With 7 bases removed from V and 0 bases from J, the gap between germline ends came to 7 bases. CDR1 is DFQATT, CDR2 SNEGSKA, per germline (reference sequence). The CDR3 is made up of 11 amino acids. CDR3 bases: TGCAGTGTTGGGAGCTCCTACGAGCAGTACTTC. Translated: CSVGSSYEQYF.

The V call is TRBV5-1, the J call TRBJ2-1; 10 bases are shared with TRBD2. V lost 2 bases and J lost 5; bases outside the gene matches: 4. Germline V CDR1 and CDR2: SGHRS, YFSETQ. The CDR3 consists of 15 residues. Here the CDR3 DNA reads TGCGCCAGCAGCTTTGGACTAGCGGAAAACAATGAGCAGTTCTTC. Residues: CASSFGLAENNEQFF. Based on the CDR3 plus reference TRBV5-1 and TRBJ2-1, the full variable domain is KAGVTQTPRYLIKTRGQQVTLSCSPISGHRSVSWYQQTPGQGLQFLFEYFSETQRNKGNFPGRFSGRQFSNSRSEMNVSTLELGDSALYLCASSFGLAENNEQFFGPGTRLTVL.

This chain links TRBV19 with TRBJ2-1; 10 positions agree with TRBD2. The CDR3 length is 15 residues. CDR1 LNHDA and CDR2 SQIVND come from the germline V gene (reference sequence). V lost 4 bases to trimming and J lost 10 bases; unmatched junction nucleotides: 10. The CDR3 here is CASSNLAGDSQEQFF. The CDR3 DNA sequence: TGTGCCAGTAGTAACCTAGCGGGAGATTCCCAAGAGCAGTTCTTC.

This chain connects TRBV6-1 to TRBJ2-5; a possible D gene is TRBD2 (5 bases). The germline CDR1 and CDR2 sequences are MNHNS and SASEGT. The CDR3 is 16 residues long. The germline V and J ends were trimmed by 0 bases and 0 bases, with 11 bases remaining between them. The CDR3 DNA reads TGTGCCAGCAGTGAAGCCGGCGGGCAATACCAAGAGACCCAGTACTTC. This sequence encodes CASSEAGGQYQETQYF.

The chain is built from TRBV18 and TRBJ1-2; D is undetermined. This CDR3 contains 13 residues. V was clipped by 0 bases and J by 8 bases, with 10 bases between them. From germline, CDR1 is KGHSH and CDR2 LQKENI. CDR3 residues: CASSPPPGWGYTF. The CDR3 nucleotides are TGTGCCAGCTCACCACCCCCGGGGTGGGGCTACACCTTC.

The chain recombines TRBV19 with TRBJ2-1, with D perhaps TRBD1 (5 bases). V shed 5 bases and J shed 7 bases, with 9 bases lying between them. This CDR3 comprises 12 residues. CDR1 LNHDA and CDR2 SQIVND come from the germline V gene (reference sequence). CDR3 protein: CASSAQGNEQFF. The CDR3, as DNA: TGTGCCAGTAGTGCCCAGGGTAATGAGCAGTTCTTC.

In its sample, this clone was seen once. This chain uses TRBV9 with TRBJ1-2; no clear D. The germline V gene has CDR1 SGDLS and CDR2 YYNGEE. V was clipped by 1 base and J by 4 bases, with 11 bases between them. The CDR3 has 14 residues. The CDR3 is CASSVTPVPYGYTF. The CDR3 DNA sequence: TGTGCCAGCAGCGTAACGCCAGTCCCCTATGGCTACACCTTC. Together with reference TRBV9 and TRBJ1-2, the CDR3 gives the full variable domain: DSGVTQTPKHLITATGQRVTLRCSPRSGDLSVYWYQQSLDQGLQFLIQYYNGEERAKGNILERFSAQQFPDLHSELNLSSLELGDSALYFCASSVTPVPYGYTFGSGTRLTVV.

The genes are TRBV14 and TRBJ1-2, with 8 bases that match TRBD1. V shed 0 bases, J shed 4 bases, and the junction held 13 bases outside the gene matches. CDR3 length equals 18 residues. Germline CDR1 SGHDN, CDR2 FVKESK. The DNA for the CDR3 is TGTGCCAGCAGCCAAGATAACAGGGGGTATCTTCAGCGCTATGGCTACACCTTC. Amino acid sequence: CASSQDNRGYLQRYGYTF.

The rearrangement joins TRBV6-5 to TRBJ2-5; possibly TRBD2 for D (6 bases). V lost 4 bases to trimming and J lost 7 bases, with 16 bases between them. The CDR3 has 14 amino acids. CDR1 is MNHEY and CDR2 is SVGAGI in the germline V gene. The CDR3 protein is CASSSQPTGGTQYF. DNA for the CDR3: TGTGCCAGCAGTTCCCAACCGACCGGGGGGACCCAGTACTTC.

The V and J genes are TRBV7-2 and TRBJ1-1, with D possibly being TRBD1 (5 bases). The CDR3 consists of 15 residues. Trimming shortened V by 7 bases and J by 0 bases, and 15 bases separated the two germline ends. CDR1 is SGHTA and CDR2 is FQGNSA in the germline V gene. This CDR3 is CASTQVGGLNTEAFF. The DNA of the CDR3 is TGTGCCAGCACCCAGGTGGGGGGATTGAACACTGAAGCTTTCTTT.

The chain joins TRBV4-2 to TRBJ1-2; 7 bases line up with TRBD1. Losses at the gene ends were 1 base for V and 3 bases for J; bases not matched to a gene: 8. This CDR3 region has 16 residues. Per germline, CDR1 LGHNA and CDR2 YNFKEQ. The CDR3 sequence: CASSQGSGTAYYGYTF. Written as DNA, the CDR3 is TGTGCCAGCAGCCAAGGTTCCGGGACAGCCTACTATGGCTACACCTTC.

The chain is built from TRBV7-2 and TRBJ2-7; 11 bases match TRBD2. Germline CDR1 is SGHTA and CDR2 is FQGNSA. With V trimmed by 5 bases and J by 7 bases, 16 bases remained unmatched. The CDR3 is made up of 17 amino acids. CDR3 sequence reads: CASSPRGVTSGTDEQYF. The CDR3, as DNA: TGTGCCAGCAGCCCTCGGGGTGTGACTAGCGGGACGGATGAGCAGTACTTC. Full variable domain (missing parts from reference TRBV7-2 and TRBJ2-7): GAGVSQSPSNKVTEKGKDVELRCDPISGHTALYWYRQSLGQGLEFLIYFQGNSAPDKSGLPSDRFSAERTGGSVSTLTIQRTQQEDSAVYLCASSPRGVTSGTDEQYFGPGTRLTVT.

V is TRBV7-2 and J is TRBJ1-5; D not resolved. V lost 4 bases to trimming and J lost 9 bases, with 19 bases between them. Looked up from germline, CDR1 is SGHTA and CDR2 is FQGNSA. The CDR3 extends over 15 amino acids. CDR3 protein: CASSYDPGLGRPQHF. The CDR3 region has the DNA TGTGCCAGCAGCTACGATCCAGGCCTCGGGAGGCCCCAGCATTTT.

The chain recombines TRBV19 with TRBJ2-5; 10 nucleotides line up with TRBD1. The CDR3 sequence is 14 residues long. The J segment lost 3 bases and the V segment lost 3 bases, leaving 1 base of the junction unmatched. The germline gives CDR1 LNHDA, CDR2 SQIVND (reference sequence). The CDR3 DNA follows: TGTGCCAGTAGTATCGGGACAGGGGAAGAGACCCAGTACTTC. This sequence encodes CASSIGTGEETQYF.

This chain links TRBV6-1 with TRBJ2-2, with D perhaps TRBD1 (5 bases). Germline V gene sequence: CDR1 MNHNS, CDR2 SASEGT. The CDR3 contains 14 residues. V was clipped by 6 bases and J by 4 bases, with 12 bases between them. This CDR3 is CASRDSHFTGELFF. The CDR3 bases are TGTGCCAGCAGAGACAGCCATTTCACCGGGGAGCTGTTTTTT.